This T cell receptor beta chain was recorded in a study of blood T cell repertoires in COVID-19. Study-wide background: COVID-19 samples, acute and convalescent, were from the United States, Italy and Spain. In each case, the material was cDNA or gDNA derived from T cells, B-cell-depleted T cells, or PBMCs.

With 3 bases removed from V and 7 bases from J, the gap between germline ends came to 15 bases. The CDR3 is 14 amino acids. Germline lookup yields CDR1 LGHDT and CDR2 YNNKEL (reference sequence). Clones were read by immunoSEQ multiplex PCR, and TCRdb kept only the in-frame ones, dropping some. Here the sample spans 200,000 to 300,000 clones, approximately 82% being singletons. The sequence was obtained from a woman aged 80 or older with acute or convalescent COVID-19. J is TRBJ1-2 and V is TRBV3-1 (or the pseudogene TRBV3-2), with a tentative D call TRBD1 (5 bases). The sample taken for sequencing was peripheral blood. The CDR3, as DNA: TGTGCCAGCAGCCAGTTGCAGGGCTTAGGTGGCTACACCTTC. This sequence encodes CASSQLQGLGGYTF.